This TCR beta chain comes out of a study of T cell responses to AZD1222 COVID-19 vaccine. Whole-study findings and limits: Repertoire sampling occurred only after the peak T cell response. Recipients of AZD1222 seropositive at baseline numbered only six or seven.

The CDR3 extends over 12 amino acids. With 4 bases removed from V and 4 bases from J, the gap between germline ends came to 6 bases. The germline CDR1 and CDR2 sequences are MNHNY and SVGAGI (reference sequence). As to this clone: Its antigen is not identified.

Sequencing used immunoSEQ multiplex PCR; TCRdb keeps in-frame clones, though not all of them. The sample includes about 140,000 clones, 80% to 95% of them seen just once. Material: peripheral blood, obtained 28 days after the second AZD1222 dose. The receptor's source is an adult who received the AZD1222 COVID-19 vaccine. The V gene is TRBV6-6, the J gene TRBJ2-3; no clear D gene. The CDR3: CASSSRPDTQYF. The CDR3, as DNA: TGTGCCAGCAGTTCGCGCCCAGATACGCAGTATTTT.